These T cell receptor beta chains were read from a single sample in a study of blood T cell repertoires in COVID-19. Sequencing used immunoSEQ multiplex PCR; TCRdb keeps in-frame clones, though not all of them. The sample lists roughly 500,000 clones, 85% to 90% seen once, with 0.9% in the top ten. Sequenced sample: peripheral blood. These receptors were collected from a man aged 18-30 years with COVID-19, enrolled during active disease. Each CDR3 is given with its conserved first and last residue. A D gene is named only where the DNA matches it firmly. Only part of the rows carry a size: once, few, many, or a class if the clone is expanded.

TGTGCCAGCAGCCCCAGTCCCGGGACAGGGAATGGAGGGAATTCACCCCTCCACTTT CASSPSPGTGNGGNSPLHF . TRBV5-6 TRBD1 TRBJ1-6
TGTGCCTGGAGTTGGAGGAACACTGAAGCTTTCTTT CAWSWRNTEAFF once TRBV30 . TRBJ1-1
TGCGCCAGCAGTCATGGTACGAGGGTGCAAGAGACCCAGTACTTC CASSHGTRVQETQYF . TRBV23-1 . TRBJ2-5
TGTGCCAGCAGCTACCGGGACAGGGGGCTCTCGTATAGCAATCAGCCCCAGCATTTT CASSYRDRGLSYSNQPQHF . TRBV14 TRBD1 TRBJ1-5
TGTGCCAGCAGTGAACTCAGGGTTCGGGAGACCCAGTACTTC CASSELRVRETQYF . TRBV6-1 . TRBJ2-5
TGTGCCAGTATTGGGTGGCGGGAAGACATTCAGTACTTC CASIGWREDIQYF . TRBV19 . TRBJ2-4
TGTGCCAGCAACAAACCCGGGACAGGGATCGACGAGCAGTACTTC CASNKPGTGIDEQYF . TRBV28 TRBD1 TRBJ2-7
TGTGCCAGCAGTTCGCGGACTAGCGGGAGGTGGGACAATGAGCAGTTCTTC CASSSRTSGRWDNEQFF . TRBV28 TRBD2 TRBJ2-1
TGCGCCAGCAGGGCGACAGGGGTGGTTCAGCCCCAGCATTTT CASRATGVVQPQHF . TRBV10-2 TRBD1 TRBJ1-5
TGTGCCAGCAGCTTAGACCAGGGGAACGAGCAGTACTTC CASSLDQGNEQYF . TRBV7-9 . TRBJ2-7
TGTGCCAGTAGTATAGTCGGGGGGTATGGCTACACCTTC CASSIVGGYGYTF . TRBV19 . TRBJ1-2